The sequence of this T cell receptor beta chain was determined in a study of CD8 T cells in ankylosing spondylitis. A single record per CDR3 protein comes from TCRdb applying MiXCR to the 5' RACE reads. The sample includes 200,000 to 300,000 distinct CDR3 sequences, about 10% seen only once; the top ten take 2.6%. Points on this clonotype: Mismatch with germline at one junction end may stem from a read error.

Germline assignment: CDR1 LNHDA and CDR2 SQIVND (reference sequence). There are 13 residues in the CDR3. This receptor was obtained from a male donor with ankylosing spondylitis or in good health (not recorded which). Sequencing was carried out using blood, either unsorted or a sorted T cell fraction (not recorded which). The chain employs TRBV19 and TRBJ2-2; no definite D call. CDR3 nucleotide sequence: TGTGCCAGTAGAGACCCGAACGCCGGGGAGCTGTTTTTT. Amino acids: CASRDPNAGELFF.